A single sample is the source of the 8 T cell receptor beta chains below, sequenced in a study of blood T cells in healthy people across ages. Then a second PCR, running roughly 7 to 11 cycles, was carried out with a sample-barcoded 5' primer and a J-beta primer mix. TCRdb re-derived calls from the 5' RACE reads in MiXCR, one entry per CDR3 protein. In the table there are 1.5 million to 2 million distinct CDR3 sequences, around 48% of which are singletons. Source material: blood. These receptors all come from a woman aged 40 to 49 in good health.

V gene TRBV4-2 combines with J gene TRBJ1-2; no firm D call. Deletions cut 5 bases from V and 6 bases from J, with 7 bases between. This CDR3 is built from 11 residues. The germline V gene encodes CDR1 LGHNA and CDR2 YNFKEQ. The CDR3 sequence: CASSSDHGYTF. The CDR3 coding sequence is TGTGCCAGCAGCTCGGACCATGGCTACACCTTC.

In this sample, this clonotype turned up a few times. The chain combines TRBV5-1 with TRBJ2-1, with 12 bases identical to TRBD2. V dropped 3 bases and J dropped 2; count of bases not matched to a gene: 6. This CDR3 has 17 residues. Germline assignment: CDR1 SGHRS and CDR2 YFSETQ. The CDR3 sequence: CASSSGLAGTTYNEQFF. CDR3 coding DNA: TGCGCCAGCAGCTCTGGACTAGCGGGGACTACCTACAATGAGCAGTTCTTC.

The gene calls are TRBV7-2 and TRBJ2-1; the D call may be TRBD1 or TRBD2 (5 bases each). V shed 2 bases and J shed 2 bases, with 10 bases lying between them. Germline CDR1 reads SGHTA; CDR2 reads FQGNSA. The CDR3 contains 15 residues. CDR3 residues: CASSLRGMTYNEQFF. The CDR3 nucleotides are TGTGCCAGCAGCTTACGGGGCATGACCTACAATGAGCAGTTCTTC.

The chain has TRBV12-3 or TRBV12-4 and TRBJ2-1; no firm D call. The CDR3 is made up of 15 amino acids. V lost 2 bases to trimming and J lost 0 bases, with 8 bases between them. As DNA, the CDR3 is TGTGCCAGCAGTTTATCGGTCCTCTCCTACAATGAGCAGTTCTTC. Translated, it gives CASSLSVLSYNEQFF.

The count of this clonotype is one. CDR3 nucleotides: TGCGCCAGCAGCCAGGATAGCGGGGGGGCCTACAATGAGCAGTACTTC. Its protein product is CASSQDSGGAYNEQYF. This rearrangement joins TRBV4-3 to TRBJ2-5; 11 bases are a match to TRBD2. CDR3 size: 16 residues. The germline gives CDR1 LGHNA, CDR2 YSLEER. V lost 3 bases to trimming and J lost 11 bases; unmatched junction nucleotides: 14.

This clonotype came up once. This rearrangement joins TRBV6-5 to TRBJ1-5; D gene unclear. The V and J ends lost 2 bases and 2 bases respectively, with 19 bases between them. This CDR3 is built from 18 residues. Germline V gene lookup returns CDR1 MNHEY and CDR2 SVGAGI. CDR3 loop: CASSYPTTRMVGNQPQHF. The CDR3 DNA is TGTGCCAGCAGTTACCCTACGACACGAATGGTGGGCAATCAGCCCCAGCATTTT.

The J gene is TRBJ2-3, the V gene TRBV6-6; tentative D call: TRBD1 (6 bases). The CDR3 runs to 15 residues. The V gene's germline CDR1 is MNHNY and CDR2 SVGAGI (reference sequence). Trimming removed 5 bases at V and 2 bases at J, with 14 bases between. The DNA of the CDR3 is TGTGCCAGCAGTACCGCAGGGGCCCTCACAGATACGCAGTATTTT. This codes for CASSTAGALTDTQYF.

The chain has TRBV7-9 and TRBJ2-3; D is unresolved. In germline, CDR1 is SEHNR, CDR2 FQNEAQ (reference sequence). The CDR3 loop spans 15 amino acids. Trimming cost V 1 base and J 2 bases, with 10 bases left between them. CDR3 sequence reads: CASSLGSKYTDTQYF. The CDR3 DNA reads as TGTGCCAGCAGCTTAGGCAGCAAATACACAGATACGCAGTATTTT.